This record concerns one TCR beta chain sequence. Libraries were prepared by immunoSEQ multiplex PCR; TCRdb keeps only in-frame clonotypes and omits some of them. The table records about 64,000 clones, about 79% of them present only once. This sample stems from a study of blood T cell repertoires in COVID-19. On the study more broadly: The samples span acute and convalescent COVID-19 from the United States, Italy and Spain. PBMCs, B-cell-depleted T cells, or T cells were the source of the cDNA or gDNA that made up the material.

This CDR3 comprises 18 residues. V usage is TRBV12-1 and J usage is TRBJ2-2; the table's D call TRBD2 went unverified against the DNA. TRBV12-1 is assigned pseudogene status. Material: peripheral blood. This TCR derives from a woman aged 55-70 years with acute or convalescent COVID-19. The CDR3 DNA reads TGTGCCAGCAGCCTTAGTAATAGCGGGGGGGCTGGCACCGGGGAGCTGTTTTTT. This encodes CASSLSNSGGAGTGELFF.